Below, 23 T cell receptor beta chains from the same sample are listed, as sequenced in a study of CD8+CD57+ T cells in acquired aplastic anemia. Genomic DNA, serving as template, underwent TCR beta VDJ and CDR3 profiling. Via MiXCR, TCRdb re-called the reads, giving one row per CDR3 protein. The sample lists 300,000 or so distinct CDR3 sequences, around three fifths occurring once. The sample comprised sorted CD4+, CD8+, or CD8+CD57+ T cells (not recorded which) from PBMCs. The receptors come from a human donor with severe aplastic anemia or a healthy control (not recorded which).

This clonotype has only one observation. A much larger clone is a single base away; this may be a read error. The CDR3 protein is CASSLPGDNSPLHF. CDR3 nucleotides: TGTGCCAGCTCGCTCCCAGGGGATAATTCACCCCTCCACTTT. V usage is TRBV18 and J usage is TRBJ1-6, with D tentatively TRBD1 (6 bases). The CDR3 sequence is 14 residues long. Germline assignment: CDR1 KGHSH and CDR2 LQKENI. The V and J ends lost 6 bases and 5 bases respectively, with 11 bases between them. The whole variable domain, remainder taken from reference TRBV18 and TRBJ1-6, is NAGVMQNPRHLVRRRGQEARLRCSPMKGHSHVYWYRQLPEEGLKFMVYLQKENIIDESGMPKERFSAEFPKEGPSILRIQQVVRGDSAAYFCASSLPGDNSPLHFGNGTRLTVT.

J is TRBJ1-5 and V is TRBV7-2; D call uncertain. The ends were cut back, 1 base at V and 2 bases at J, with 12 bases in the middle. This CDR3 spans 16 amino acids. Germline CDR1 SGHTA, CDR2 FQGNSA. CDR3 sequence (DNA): TGTGCCAGCAGCTTAGTTTGGGGTTCTCGCAATCAGCCCCAGCATTTT. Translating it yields CASSLVWGSRNQPQHF. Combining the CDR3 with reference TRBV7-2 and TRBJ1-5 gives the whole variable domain GAGVSQSPSNKVTEKGKDVELRCDPISGHTALYWYRQSLGQGLEFLIYFQGNSAPDKSGLPSDRFSAERTGGSVSTLTIQRTQQEDSAVYLCASSLVWGSRNQPQHFGDGTRLSIL.

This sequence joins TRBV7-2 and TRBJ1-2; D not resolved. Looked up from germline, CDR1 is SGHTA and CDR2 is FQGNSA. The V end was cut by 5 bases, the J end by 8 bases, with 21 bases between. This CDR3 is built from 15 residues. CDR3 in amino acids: CASSAMPGTRYGYTF. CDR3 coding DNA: TGTGCCAGCAGCGCCATGCCGGGAACTCGGTACGGCTACACCTTC.

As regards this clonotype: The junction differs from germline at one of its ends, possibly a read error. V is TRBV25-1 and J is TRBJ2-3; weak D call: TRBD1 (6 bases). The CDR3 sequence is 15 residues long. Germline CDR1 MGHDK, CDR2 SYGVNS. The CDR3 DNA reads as TGTGCCATCAGTGTTGGACAGAGACGCACAGATACGCAGTATTTT. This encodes CAISVGQRRTDTQYF.

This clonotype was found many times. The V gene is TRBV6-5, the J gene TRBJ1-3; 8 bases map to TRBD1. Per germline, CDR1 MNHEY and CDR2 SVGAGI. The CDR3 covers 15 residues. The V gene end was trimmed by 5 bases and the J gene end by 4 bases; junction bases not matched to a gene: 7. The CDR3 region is CASSPGQAEGNTIYF. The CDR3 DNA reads TGTGCCAGCAGTCCGGGACAGGCGGAGGGAAACACCATATATTTT.

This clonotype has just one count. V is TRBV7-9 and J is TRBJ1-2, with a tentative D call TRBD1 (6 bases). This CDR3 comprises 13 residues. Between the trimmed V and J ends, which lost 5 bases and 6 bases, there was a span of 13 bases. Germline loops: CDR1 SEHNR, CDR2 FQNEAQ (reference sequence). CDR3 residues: CASSPAGGNGYTF. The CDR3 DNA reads TGTGCCAGCAGCCCCGCTGGGGGCAATGGCTACACCTTC.

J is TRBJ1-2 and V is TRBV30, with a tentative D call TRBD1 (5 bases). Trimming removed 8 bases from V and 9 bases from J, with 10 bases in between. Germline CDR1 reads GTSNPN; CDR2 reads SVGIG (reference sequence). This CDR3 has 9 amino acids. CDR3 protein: CARLGRYTF. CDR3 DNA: TGTGCCCGCCTGGGACGCTACACCTTC. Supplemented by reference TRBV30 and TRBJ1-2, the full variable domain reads SQTIHQWPATLVQPVGSPLSLECTVEGTSNPNLYWYRQAAGRGLQLLFYSVGIGQISSEVPQNLSASRPQDRQFILSSKKLLLSDSGFYLCARLGRYTFGSGTRLTVV.

CDR3 sequence reads: CASSWTSSYEQYF. In DNA, the CDR3 is TGTGCCAGCAGTTGGACCAGCTCCTACGAGCAGTACTTC. The genes are TRBV2 and TRBJ2-7; D is unresolved. Germline V gene lookup returns CDR1 SNHLY and CDR2 FYNNEI. Trimming removed 5 bases at V and 0 bases at J, with 8 bases between. The CDR3 totals 13 residues.

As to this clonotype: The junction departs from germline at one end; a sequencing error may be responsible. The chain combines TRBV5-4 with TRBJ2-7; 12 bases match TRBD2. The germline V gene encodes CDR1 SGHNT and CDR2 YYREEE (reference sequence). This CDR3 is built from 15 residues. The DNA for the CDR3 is TGTGCCAGCAGCGAGGGACTAGCGGGCTCCTACGAGCGGTACTTC. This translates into CASSEGLAGSYERYF.

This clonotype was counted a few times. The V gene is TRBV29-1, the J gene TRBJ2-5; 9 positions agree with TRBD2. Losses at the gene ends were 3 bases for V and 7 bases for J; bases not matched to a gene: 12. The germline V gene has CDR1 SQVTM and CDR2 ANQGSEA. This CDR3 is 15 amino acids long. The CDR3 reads CSVDGGASGMGTQYF. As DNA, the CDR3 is TGCAGCGTTGATGGGGGTGCTAGCGGGATGGGGACCCAGTACTTC.

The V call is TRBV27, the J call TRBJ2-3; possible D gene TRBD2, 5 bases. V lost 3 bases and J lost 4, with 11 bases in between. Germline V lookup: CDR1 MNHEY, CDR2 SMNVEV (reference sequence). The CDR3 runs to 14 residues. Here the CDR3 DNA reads TGTGCCAGCAGTTTGATCAAAGCGGCAGATACGCAGTATTTT. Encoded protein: CASSLIKAADTQYF.

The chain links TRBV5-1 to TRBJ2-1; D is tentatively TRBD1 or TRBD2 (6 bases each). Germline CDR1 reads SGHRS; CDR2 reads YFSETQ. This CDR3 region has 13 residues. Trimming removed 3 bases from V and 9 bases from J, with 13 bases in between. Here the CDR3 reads CASSWSRGGEQFF. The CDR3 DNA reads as TGCGCCAGCAGCTGGAGCAGGGGAGGTGAGCAGTTCTTC.

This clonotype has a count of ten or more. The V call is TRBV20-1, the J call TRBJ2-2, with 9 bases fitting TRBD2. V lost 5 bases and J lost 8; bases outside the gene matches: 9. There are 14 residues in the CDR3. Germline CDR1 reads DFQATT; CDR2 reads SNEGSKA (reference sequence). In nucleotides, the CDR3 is TGCAGTGCTTGGACGGCGGGGGGGGAGGGGGAGCTGTTTTTT. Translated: CSAWTAGGEGELFF.

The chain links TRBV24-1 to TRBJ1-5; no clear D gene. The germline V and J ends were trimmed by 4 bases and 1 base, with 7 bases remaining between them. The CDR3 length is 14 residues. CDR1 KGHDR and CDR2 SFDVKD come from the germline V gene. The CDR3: CATSERASNQPQHF. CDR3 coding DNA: TGTGCCACCAGTGAAAGGGCGAGCAATCAGCCCCAGCATTTT.

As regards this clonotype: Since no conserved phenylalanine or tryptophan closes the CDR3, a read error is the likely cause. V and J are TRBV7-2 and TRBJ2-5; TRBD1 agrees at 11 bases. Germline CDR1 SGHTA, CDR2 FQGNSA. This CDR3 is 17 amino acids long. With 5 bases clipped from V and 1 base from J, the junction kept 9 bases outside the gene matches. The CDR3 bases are TGTGCCAGCAGCCCAAGGCGGACAGGGGGCCCCCAAGAGACCCAGTACCTC. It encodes CASSPRRTGGPQETQYL.

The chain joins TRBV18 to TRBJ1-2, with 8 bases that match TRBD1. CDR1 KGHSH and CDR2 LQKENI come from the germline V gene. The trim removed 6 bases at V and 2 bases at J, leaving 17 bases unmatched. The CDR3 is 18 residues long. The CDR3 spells CASSRTRDRSRVNYGYTF. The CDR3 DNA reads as TGTGCCAGCTCCCGAACCAGGGACAGGAGCCGGGTCAACTATGGCTACACCTTC. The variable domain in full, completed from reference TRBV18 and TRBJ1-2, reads NAGVMQNPRHLVRRRGQEARLRCSPMKGHSHVYWYRQLPEEGLKFMVYLQKENIIDESGMPKERFSAEFPKEGPSILRIQQVVRGDSAAYFCASSRTRDRSRVNYGYTFGSGTRLTVV.

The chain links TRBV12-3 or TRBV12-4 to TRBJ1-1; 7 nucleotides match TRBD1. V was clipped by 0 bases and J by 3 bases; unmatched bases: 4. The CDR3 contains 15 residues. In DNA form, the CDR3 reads TGTGCCAGCAGTTTAGCGCACAGGGGCTACACTGAAGCTTTCTTT. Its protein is CASSLAHRGYTEAFF.

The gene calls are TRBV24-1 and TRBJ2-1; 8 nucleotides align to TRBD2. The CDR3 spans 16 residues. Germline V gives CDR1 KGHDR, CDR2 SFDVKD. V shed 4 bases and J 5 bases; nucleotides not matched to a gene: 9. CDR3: CATSDPGGAGDNEQFF. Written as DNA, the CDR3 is TGTGCCACCAGTGACCCCGGGGGGGCAGGGGACAATGAGCAGTTCTTC.

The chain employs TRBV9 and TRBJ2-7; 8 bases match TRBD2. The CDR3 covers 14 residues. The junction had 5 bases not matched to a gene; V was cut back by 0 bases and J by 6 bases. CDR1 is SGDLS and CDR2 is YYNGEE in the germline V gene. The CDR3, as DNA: TGTGCCAGCAGCGTAGACGGGGGGGCCTCCGAGCAGTACTTC. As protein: CASSVDGGASEQYF.

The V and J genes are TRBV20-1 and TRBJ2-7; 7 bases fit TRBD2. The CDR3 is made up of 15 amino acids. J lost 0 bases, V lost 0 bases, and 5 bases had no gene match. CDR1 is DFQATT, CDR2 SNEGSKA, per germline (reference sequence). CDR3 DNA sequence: TGCAGTGCTAGAGATGTGGCGGGAGACTCCTACGAGCAGTACTTC. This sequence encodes CSARDVAGDSYEQYF.

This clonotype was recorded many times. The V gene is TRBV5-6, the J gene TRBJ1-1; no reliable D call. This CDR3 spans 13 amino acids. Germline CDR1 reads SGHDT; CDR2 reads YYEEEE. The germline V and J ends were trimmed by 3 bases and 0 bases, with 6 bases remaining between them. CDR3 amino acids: CASSYGVNTEAFF. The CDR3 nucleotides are TGTGCCAGCAGCTACGGGGTGAACACTGAAGCTTTCTTT.

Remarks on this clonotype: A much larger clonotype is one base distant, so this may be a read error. The CDR3 nucleotides read TGTGCCTGGAGCCGGGACAGCGGCTCTGGAGACACCATATATTTT. Translation: CAWSRDSGSGDTIYF. The chain has TRBV30 and TRBJ1-3; TRBD1 matches 7 bases. The CDR3 spans 15 residues. CDR1 is GTSNPN and CDR2 is SVGIG in the germline V gene (reference sequence).

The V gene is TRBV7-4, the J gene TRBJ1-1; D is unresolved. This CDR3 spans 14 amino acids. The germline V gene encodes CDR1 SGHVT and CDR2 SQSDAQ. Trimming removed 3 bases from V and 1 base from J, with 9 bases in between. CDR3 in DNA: TGTGCCAGCAGCTTCCCCCCCTGGAACACTGAAGCTTTCTTT. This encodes CASSFPPWNTEAFF.